A single sample gave rise to the 20 T cell receptor beta chains below, sequenced in a study of T cell repertoires in cytomegalovirus infection. For these receptors, no antigen is known. TCRdb reanalysed the reads using MiXCR and keeps one entry per CDR3 protein. The sample lists around 300,000 distinct CDR3 sequences; 20% to 25% were seen once. The starting material was cultured PBMCs, obtained from culture after CMV antigen stimulation. These receptors came from a human donor in good health (CMV status not recorded). Some clones in this sample may be carry-over from other donors' samples.

This clonotype occurred many times. The chain carries TRBV7-6 and TRBJ2-7; 8 bases fit TRBD1. Germline V gene sequence: CDR1 SGHVS, CDR2 FNYEAQ. CDR3 length equals 17 residues. The junction had 11 bases not matched to a gene; V was cut back by 2 bases and J by 2 bases. CDR3 bases: TGTGCCAGCAGCTTATGGCCGCCGGGACAGGCGACCTACGAGCAGTACTTC. It yields the protein CASSLWPPGQATYEQYF.

The V and J genes are TRBV6-2 or TRBV6-3 and TRBJ1-1; D gene ambiguous. The CDR3 covers 14 residues. The V gene lost 7 bases and the J gene lost 2 bases, with 14 bases spanning the gap. Germline CDR1 and CDR2: MNHEY and SVGEGT. CDR3 bases: TGTGCCAGCACCAGCTTATGGGGAAACACTGAAGCTTTCTTT. It yields the protein CASTSLWGNTEAFF.

This chain joins TRBV30 and TRBJ1-2; 9 positions match TRBD1. The V gene's germline CDR1 is GTSNPN and CDR2 SVGIG (reference sequence). There are 14 residues in the CDR3. V lost 3 bases to trimming and J lost 7 bases; unmatched junction nucleotides: 9. CDR3 DNA sequence: TGTGCCTGGAGGAAACCGGGACAGGGCTCTGGCTACACCTTC. Its translation is CAWRKPGQGSGYTF.

The V and J genes are TRBV20-1 and TRBJ2-1, with D possibly being TRBD2 (6 bases). V was trimmed by 4 bases and J by 5 bases, leaving 15 bases between them. Germline CDR1 and CDR2: DFQATT and SNEGSKA (reference sequence). This CDR3 is built from 14 residues. In DNA form, the CDR3 reads TGCAGTGCTACGTGGCGGGGTATAGACAATGAGCAGTTCTTC. Amino acid sequence: CSATWRGIDNEQFF.

This chain uses TRBV4-3 with TRBJ2-1; TRBD2 aligns across 10 bases. The CDR3 is 17 amino acids. Germline-derived CDR1 and CDR2 are LGHNA and YSLEER. The V segment lost 0 bases and the J segment 15 bases; nucleotides outside the gene matches: 17. The DNA of the CDR3 is TGCGCCAGCAGCCAAGAAAAAACAGGACTAGCGGCACAAATCAGGTTCTTC. This translates into CASSQEKTGLAAQIRFF.

This clonotype was detected ten times or more. The J gene is TRBJ2-2, the V gene TRBV29-1, with D unclear. This CDR3 is 12 amino acids long. Trimming stripped 5 bases from V and 1 base from J, with 5 bases between. In germline, CDR1 is SQVTM, CDR2 ANQGSEA. The CDR3 sequence: CSVRMNTGELFF. For the CDR3, the DNA is TGCAGCGTTCGCATGAACACCGGGGAGCTGTTTTTT.

The rearrangement uses TRBV7-9 and TRBJ2-1; D gene ambiguous. This CDR3 has 11 amino acids. The ends were cut back, 4 bases at V and 9 bases at J, with 7 bases in the middle. The V gene's germline CDR1 is SEHNR and CDR2 FQNEAQ (reference sequence). The CDR3 region has the DNA TGTGCCAGCAGCTACCGGGTTGAGCAGTTCTTC. Protein product: CASSYRVEQFF.

V usage is TRBV7-9 and J usage is TRBJ2-6; D not certain. Germline values: CDR1 SEHNR, CDR2 FQNEAQ (reference sequence). This CDR3 has 15 amino acids. V shed 2 bases and J shed 3 bases, with 8 bases lying between them. The CDR3 loop reads CASSLSPLGANVLTF. DNA for the CDR3: TGTGCCAGCAGCTTAAGCCCCCTTGGGGCCAACGTCCTGACTTTC.

The sample holds many counts of this clonotype. The chain combines TRBV7-2 with TRBJ1-2; a weak D match, TRBD1 (5 bases). The length of the CDR3 is 14 residues. CDR1 and CDR2 from the germline V gene are SGHTA and FQGNSA. V lost 8 bases, J lost 1 base, and 14 bases lay in between. The CDR3 here is CASRRDGNNYGYTF. In DNA form, the CDR3 reads TGTGCCAGCCGCCGGGACGGAAATAACTATGGCTACACCTTC.

V and J are TRBV7-2 and TRBJ2-5; D might be TRBD1 or TRBD2, each matching 5 bases. V was clipped by 2 bases and J by 5 bases, with 18 bases between them. Germline V lookup: CDR1 SGHTA, CDR2 FQGNSA. This CDR3 has 16 residues. The CDR3 is CASSLSRAGRGETQYF. The DNA for the CDR3 is TGTGCCAGCAGCTTAAGTCGCGCAGGGAGAGGGGAGACCCAGTACTTC.

This clonotype came up many times. This chain connects TRBV7-2 to TRBJ2-3, with D possibly TRBD2 on 5 matching bases. Trimming took 1 base from V and 4 from J, leaving 12 bases between them. The germline V gene has CDR1 SGHTA and CDR2 FQGNSA. The length of the CDR3 is 15 residues. The CDR3 reads CASSLGGSVADTQYF. The CDR3 DNA is TGTGCCAGCAGCTTAGGTGGGAGTGTAGCAGATACGCAGTATTTT.

Ten or more counts support this clonotype. The rearrangement links TRBV7-2 to TRBJ2-7, with D maybe TRBD1 (7 bases). Looked up from germline, CDR1 is SGHTA and CDR2 is FQGNSA. Trimming cost V 1 base and J 3 bases, with 19 bases left between them. This CDR3 region has 17 residues. CDR3 DNA sequence: TGTGCCAGCAGCTTAGTTCCAGGGGGGAGCTATCGCTACGAGCAGTACTTC. It specifies CASSLVPGGSYRYEQYF.

This clonotype was seen at least ten times. The chain employs TRBV7-9 and TRBJ1-5; possibly TRBD1 for D (5 bases). V dropped 5 bases and J dropped 5 bases, with 13 bases sitting between them. The CDR3 is made up of 14 amino acids. CDR1 is SEHNR, CDR2 FQNEAQ, per germline (reference sequence). CDR3 residues: CASSQLGRDQPQHF. The CDR3 bases are TGTGCCAGCAGCCAACTGGGACGAGATCAGCCCCAGCATTTT.

The V gene is TRBV19, the J gene TRBJ1-6; D gene uncertain. Germline values: CDR1 LNHDA, CDR2 SQIVND (reference sequence). With 7 bases removed from V and 0 bases from J, the gap between germline ends came to 10 bases. This CDR3 spans 15 amino acids. The CDR3 DNA follows: TGTGCCAGTACCTCTAAGAGCTCCTATAATTCACCCCTCCACTTT. This encodes CASTSKSSYNSPLHF.

The table lists this clonotype with many counts. The chain recombines TRBV10-3 with TRBJ1-1; D might be TRBD1 (6 bases). The V end lost 10 bases, the J end lost 1 base, and 10 bases lay between the germline ends. Germline V gene lookup returns CDR1 ENHRY and CDR2 SYGVKD. The CDR3 loop spans 12 amino acids. The CDR3 DNA reads as TGTGCCAGTGGGGGGCCGAACACTGAAGCTTTCTTT. Protein: CASGGPNTEAFF.

The V call is TRBV12-3 or TRBV12-4, the J call TRBJ2-1; 11 bases agree with TRBD2. After removal of 5 bases from V and 6 bases from J, the junction contained 12 bases not matched to a gene. The CDR3 runs to 17 residues. The DNA for the CDR3 is TGTGCCAGCAGTCTGCGACCGGGACTAGCGGTCGGCAATGAGCAGTTCTTC. Amino acids: CASSLRPGLAVGNEQFF.

This chain joins TRBV7-2 and TRBJ2-3; D remains ambiguous. Per the germline V gene, CDR1 is SGHTA and CDR2 is FQGNSA. V lost 4 bases and J 4 bases, leaving 6 bases between the germline ends. CDR3 length: 12 residues. In DNA form, the CDR3 reads TGTGCCAGCAGCTCCTTTGCAGATACGCAGTATTTT. As protein: CASSSFADTQYF.

The J gene is TRBJ1-5, the V gene TRBV20-1; D perhaps matches TRBD1 (5 bases). Germline V CDR1 and CDR2: DFQATT, SNEGSKA (reference sequence). V gave up 5 bases and J gave up 0 bases, with 14 bases separating them. The CDR3 sequence is 15 residues long. The CDR3 sequence: CSAPSGDRSNQPQHF. DNA of the CDR3: TGCAGTGCTCCGTCCGGGGACCGTAGCAATCAGCCCCAGCATTTT.

A few counts support this clonotype. The chain carries TRBV27 and TRBJ2-3, with 8 bases that match TRBD1. From germline, CDR1 is MNHEY and CDR2 SMNVEV (reference sequence). V dropped 2 bases and J dropped 6; count of bases not matched to a gene: 10. This CDR3 spans 16 amino acids. The CDR3 bases are TGTGCCAGCAGTTTAGGGACAGGACCGCCGGTCGATACGCAGTATTTT. It encodes CASSLGTGPPVDTQYF.

This clonotype showed up just a few times. This rearrangement joins TRBV9 to TRBJ2-7, with D unresolved. Germline lookup yields CDR1 SGDLS and CDR2 YYNGEE. There are 15 residues in the CDR3. Trimming took 4 bases from V and 2 from J, leaving 16 bases between them. The CDR3 spells CASSSDITAPYEQYF. Here the CDR3 DNA reads TGTGCCAGCAGCTCAGATATAACGGCCCCCTACGAGCAGTACTTC.